This T cell receptor beta chain was observed in a study of beta chain features in type 1 diabetes. The investigators reverse transcribed all of the isolated RNA, so they sequenced expressed TCRB transcripts. The repertoire was sequenced with immunoSEQ multiplex PCR; TCRdb's copy has only in-frame clones and lacks some. This sample yields some 150,000 clones, of which nearly 50% are seen a single time; around 0.45% belongs to the top ten. Trimming took 5 bases from V and 7 from J; bases not matched to a gene: 6. Germline V gene data show CDR1 as SGHTA and CDR2 as FQGNSA. CDR3 length: 14 residues. This receptor was identified in a man between 18 and 35 years old in good health. The V gene is TRBV7-2, the J gene TRBJ2-1, with 9 bases lining up with TRBD2. Sequencing was done on a sample of Tregs from blood. CDR3 region: CASSGTSNRNEQFF. For the CDR3, the DNA is TGTGCCAGCAGCGGGACTAGCAATAGAAATGAGCAGTTCTTC.